The TCR beta chain under discussion was sequenced for a study of breast tumors, draining lymph nodes, adjacent tissues. Study-level points and caveats: Luminal-like breast cancer showed significantly higher tumor–nontumor repertoire similarity than basal-like.

Trimming stripped 6 bases from V and 8 bases from J, with 16 bases between. This CDR3 spans 14 amino acids. TCRdb reprocessed the multiplex PCR reads with MiXCR, giving one entry per CDR3 protein. This table has 50,000 to 55,000 distinct CDR3 sequences, under 45% appearing once. The sample holds many counts of this clonotype. Its antigen is not known. The TCR was taken from a female donor with breast cancer. Some clones in this sample may be carry-over from other donors' samples. The chain is built from TRBV12-3 or TRBV12-4 and TRBJ1-4; no firm D call. The sequencing input was breast tumor tissue. CDR3 bases: TGTGCCAGCAGCCGAGATCTCGGTGGGGAAAAACTGTTTTTT. Translated, it gives CASSRDLGGEKLFF.